The T cell receptor beta chain described here comes from a study of shared clonotypes between healthy human individuals. The CDR3 covers 15 residues. Looked up from germline, CDR1 is GTSNPN and CDR2 is SVGIG (reference sequence). Trimming took 0 bases from V and 8 from J; bases not matched to a gene: 9. Source study methods: ImmunoSEQ gave junction-only sequences without quality scores, so filtering differed. Profiled with immunoSEQ multiplex PCR; TCRdb holds only in-frame clones, not every one. V and J calls and clone size are copied from that table; D and trimming were computed from the DNA. The profile covers about 710,000 clones, with 55% to 75% appearing a single time and around 1.8% taken by the ten largest. Study observations and caveats: Researchers sampled only blood; tissue repertoires likely differ.

The authors divided CD4+ cells into CD45RA+ naive and CD45RA-negative memory subsets. This clone is a singleton in its sample. Its antigen is currently unknown. This TCR was sampled from a woman in her twenties or thirties in good health. The rearrangement links TRBV30 to TRBJ2-1; TRBD1 agrees at 8 bases. Sequenced material: memory CD4+ T cells sorted from blood. Subset noted: CD45RA-negative fraction. The CDR3 is CAWSVLGQGRDEQFF. In DNA, the CDR3 is TGTGCCTGGAGTGTCCTAGGACAGGGTCGGGATGAGCAGTTCTTC. The full variable domain, with the rest looked up from reference TRBV30 and TRBJ2-1, is SQTIHQWPATLVQPVGSPLSLECTVEGTSNPNLYWYRQAAGRGLQLLFYSVGIGQISSEVPQNLSASRPQDRQFILSSKKLLLSDSGFYLCAWSVLGQGRDEQFFGPGTRLTVL.